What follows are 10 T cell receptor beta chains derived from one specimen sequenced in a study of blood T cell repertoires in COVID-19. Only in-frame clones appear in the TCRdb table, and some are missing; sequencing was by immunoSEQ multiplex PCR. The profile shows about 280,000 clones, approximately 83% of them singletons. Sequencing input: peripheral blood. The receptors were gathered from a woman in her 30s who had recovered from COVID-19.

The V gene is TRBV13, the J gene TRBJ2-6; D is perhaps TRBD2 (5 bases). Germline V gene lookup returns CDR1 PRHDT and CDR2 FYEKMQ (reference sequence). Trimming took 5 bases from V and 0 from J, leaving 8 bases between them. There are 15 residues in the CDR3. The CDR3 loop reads CASSLGISGANVLTF. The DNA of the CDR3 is TGTGCCAGCAGCCTCGGGATCTCTGGGGCCAACGTCCTGACTTTC.

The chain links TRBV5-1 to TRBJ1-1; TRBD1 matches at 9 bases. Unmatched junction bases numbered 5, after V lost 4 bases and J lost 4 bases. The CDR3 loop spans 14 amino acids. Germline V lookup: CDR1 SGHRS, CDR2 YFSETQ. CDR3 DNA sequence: TGCGCCAGCAGCAGAGGGACAGGGATCACTGAAGCTTTCTTT. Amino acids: CASSRGTGITEAFF.

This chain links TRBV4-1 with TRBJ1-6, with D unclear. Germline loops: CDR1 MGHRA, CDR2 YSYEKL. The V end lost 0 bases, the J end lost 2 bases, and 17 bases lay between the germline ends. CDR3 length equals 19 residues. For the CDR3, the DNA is TGCGCCAGCAGCCAAGACTCGAAAACAGTCGTAGCCTATAATTCACCCCTCCACTTT. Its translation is CASSQDSKTVVAYNSPLHF.

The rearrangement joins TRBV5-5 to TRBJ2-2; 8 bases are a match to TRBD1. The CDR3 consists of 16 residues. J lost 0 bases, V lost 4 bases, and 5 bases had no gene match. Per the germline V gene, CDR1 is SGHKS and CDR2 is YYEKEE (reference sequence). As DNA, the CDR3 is TGTGCCAGCAGCCCGTTGACAGGGGCGAACACCGGGGAGCTGTTTTTT. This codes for CASSPLTGANTGELFF.

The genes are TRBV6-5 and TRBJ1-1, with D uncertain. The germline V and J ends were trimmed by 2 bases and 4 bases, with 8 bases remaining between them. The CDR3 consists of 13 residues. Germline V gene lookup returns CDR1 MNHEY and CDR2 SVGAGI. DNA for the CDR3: TGTGCCAGCAGTTACACCCTCGGCACTGAAGCTTTCTTT. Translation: CASSYTLGTEAFF.

The CDR3 region is CASHLGSPGRRGNSPLHF. CDR3 coding DNA: TGCGCCAGCCACTTGGGATCGCCAGGGCGTAGGGGTAATTCACCCCTCCACTTT. V is TRBV5-1 and J is TRBJ1-6; a possible D gene is TRBD1 (5 bases). CDR1 and CDR2 (germline): SGHRS, YFSETQ. The CDR3 extends over 18 amino acids. The germline V and J ends were trimmed by 7 bases and 6 bases, with 26 bases remaining between them.

The CDR3 is CAWSGKGLGAYEQYF. In DNA, the CDR3 is TGTGCCTGGAGTGGAAAGGGACTTGGGGCTTACGAGCAGTACTTC. The gene calls are TRBV30 and TRBJ2-7, with D possibly matching TRBD2 (6 bases). Per germline, CDR1 GTSNPN and CDR2 SVGIG (reference sequence). The CDR3 length is 15 residues. The V and J ends lost 1 base and 4 bases respectively, with 17 bases between them.

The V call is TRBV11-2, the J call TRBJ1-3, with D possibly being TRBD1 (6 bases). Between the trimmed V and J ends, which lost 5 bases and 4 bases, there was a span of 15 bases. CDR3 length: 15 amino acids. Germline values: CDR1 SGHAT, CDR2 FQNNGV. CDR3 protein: CASSRSTGSGNTIYF. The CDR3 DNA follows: TGTGCCAGCAGCCGCTCAACAGGGTCAGGAAACACCATATATTTT. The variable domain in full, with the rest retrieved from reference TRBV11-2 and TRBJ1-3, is EAGVAQSPRYKIIEKRQSVAFWCNPISGHATLYWYQQILGQGPKLLIQFQNNGVVDDSQLPKDRFSAERLKGVDSTLKIQPAKLEDSAVYLCASSRSTGSGNTIYFGEGSWLTVV.

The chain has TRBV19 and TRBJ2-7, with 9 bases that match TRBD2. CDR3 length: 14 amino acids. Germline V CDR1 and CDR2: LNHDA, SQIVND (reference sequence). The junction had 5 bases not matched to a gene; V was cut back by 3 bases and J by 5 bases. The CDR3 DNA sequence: TGTGCCAGTAGTATCAGCGGGGGGTCGAACGAGCAGTACTTC. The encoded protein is CASSISGGSNEQYF. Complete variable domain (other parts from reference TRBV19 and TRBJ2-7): DGGITQSPKYLFRKEGQNVTLSCEQNLNHDAMYWYRQDPGQGLRLIYYSQIVNDFQKGDIAEGYSVSREKKESFPLTVTSAQKNPTAFYLCASSISGGSNEQYFGPGTRLTVT.

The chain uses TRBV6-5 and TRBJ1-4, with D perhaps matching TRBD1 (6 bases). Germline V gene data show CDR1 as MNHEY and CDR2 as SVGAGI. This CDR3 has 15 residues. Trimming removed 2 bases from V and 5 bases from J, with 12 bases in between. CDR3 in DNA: TGTGCCAGCAGTTACACAGGGACCCCGAATGAAAAACTGTTTTTT. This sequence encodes CASSYTGTPNEKLFF.